The T cell receptor (beta chain) under discussion was sequenced for a study of T cells in Graves' hyperthyroidism and ophthalmopathy. Study-level points and caveats: A model of 13 V-J features distinguished ophthalmopathy from stable hyperthyroidism. Blood also held most thyroid clonotypes expanded beyond 0.001.

This CDR3 spans 16 amino acids. V was cut by 5 bases and J by 0 bases, with 17 bases left in between. For ophthalmopathy patients, the Clinical Activity Score was at least 3 and the NOSPECS grade at least 4; duration was under 3 months. The table lists this clonotype with many counts. What it binds is unknown. RNA transcripts served as the template for amplifying TCR beta CDR3 regions. The TCR CDR3 first-round RT-PCR relied on the HTBI primer set. TCRdb ran MiXCR on the multiplex PCR reads and lists one entry per CDR3 protein. The table has 300,000 to 450,000 distinct CDR3 sequences, around 13% seen once.

This clonotype originated in a woman aged 25 to 39 with Graves' ophthalmopathy. Sequenced sample: blood. This chain connects TRBV12-3 or TRBV12-4 to TRBJ2-7; D remains unclear. CDR3 coding DNA: TGTGCCAGCAGTCCCGTGTCCGAAAGAAGCTCCTACGAGCAGTACTTC. It codes for CASSPVSERSSYEQYF.